This TCR beta chain was profiled in a study of blood T cell repertoires in COVID-19. Study information: The United States, Italy and Spain provided the acute and convalescent COVID-19 samples. Sample material is recorded as cDNA or gDNA derived from T cells, B-cell-depleted T cells, or PBMCs.

V was cut by 6 bases and J by 8 bases, with 16 bases left in between. CDR1 SEHNR and CDR2 FQNEAQ come from the germline V gene (reference sequence). The CDR3 runs 14 residues. In the study's own analysis: Reference gene primer amplification in the assay estimated nucleated cell counts. Generated by immunoSEQ multiplex PCR, the TCRdb table keeps only in-frame clones and is missing some. V and J calls and clone size are as listed in that table; D and trimming were resolved from the DNA. The sample includes some 66,000 clones, just over 85% of them seen just once. Sequencing was carried out using peripheral blood. The chain links TRBV7-9 to TRBJ1-4, with D perhaps TRBD1 (5 bases). This clonotype originated in a man over 45 with active COVID-19. CDR3 region: CASRPGISGEKLFF. Written as DNA, the CDR3 is TGTGCCAGCAGACCTGGGATCTCAGGGGAAAAACTGTTTTTT.